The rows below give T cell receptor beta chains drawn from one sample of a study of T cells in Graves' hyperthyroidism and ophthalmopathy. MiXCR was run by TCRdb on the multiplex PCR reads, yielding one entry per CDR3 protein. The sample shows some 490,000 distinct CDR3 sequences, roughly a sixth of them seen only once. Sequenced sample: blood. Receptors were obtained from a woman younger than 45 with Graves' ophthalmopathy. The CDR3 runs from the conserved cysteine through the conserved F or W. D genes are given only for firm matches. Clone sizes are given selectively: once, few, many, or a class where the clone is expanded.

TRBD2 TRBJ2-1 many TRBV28 CASSLSGDYRNNEQFF TGTGCCAGCAGTTTGAGCGGGGATTATCGAAACAATGAGCAGTTCTTC
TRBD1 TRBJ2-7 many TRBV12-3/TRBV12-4 CASRGTASYEQYF TGTGCCAGCAGGGGGACAGCTTCCTACGAGCAGTACTTC
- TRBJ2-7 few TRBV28 CASSLKSPVYEQYF TGTGCCAGCAGTCTTAAAAGCCCGGTCTACGAGCAGTACTTC
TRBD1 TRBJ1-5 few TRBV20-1 CSARDYRDRINQPQHF TGCAGTGCTAGAGATTACCGGGACAGAATCAATCAGCCCCAGCATTTT
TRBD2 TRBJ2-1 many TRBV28 CASKAGGPVDEQFF TGTGCCAGCAAAGCGGGAGGGCCCGTGGATGAGCAGTTCTTC
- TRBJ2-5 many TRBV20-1 CSARDGSEGEETQYF TGCAGTGCTAGAGACGGATCGGAGGGGGAAGAGACCCAGTACTTC
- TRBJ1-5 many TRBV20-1 CSAILFSNQPQHF TGCAGTGCCATTCTCTTTAGCAATCAGCCCCAGCATTTT
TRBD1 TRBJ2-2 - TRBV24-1 CATSDQDRAYTGELFF TGTGCCACCAGTGACCAGGACAGGGCCTACACCGGGGAGCTGTTTTTT
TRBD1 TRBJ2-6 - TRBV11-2 CASSSIRRTGGGGANVLTF TGTGCCAGCAGCTCAATACGAAGGACAGGGGGCGGCGGGGCCAACGTCCTGACTTTC
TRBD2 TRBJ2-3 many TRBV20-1 CSARSASGSWSLTDTQYF TGCAGTGCTAGAAGCGCTAGCGGGTCTTGGAGCCTCACAGATACGCAGTATTTT
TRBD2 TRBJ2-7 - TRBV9 CASSPGTSAHYEQYF TGTGCCAGCAGCCCTGGGACTAGCGCACACTACGAGCAGTACTTC
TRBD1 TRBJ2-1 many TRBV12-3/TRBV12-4 CASIKGAGLTDEQFF TGTGCCAGCATTAAGGGGGCAGGGTTGACCGATGAGCAGTTCTTC
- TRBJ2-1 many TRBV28 CASSTLRNEQFF TGTGCCAGCAGTACCCTACGCAATGAGCAGTTCTTC
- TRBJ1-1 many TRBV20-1 CSASDSLNTEAFF TGCAGTGCTTCGGACAGTCTGAACACTGAAGCTTTCTTT
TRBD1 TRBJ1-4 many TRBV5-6 CASSLLDRGHEEKLFF TGTGCCAGCAGCTTACTAGACAGGGGCCATGAAGAAAAACTGTTTTTT
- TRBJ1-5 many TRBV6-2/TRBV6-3 CASSQTRGFNQPQHF TGTGCCAGCAGCCAGACCAGGGGTTTCAATCAGCCCCAGCATTTT
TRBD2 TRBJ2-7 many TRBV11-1 CASSHLTSGIHEQYF TGTGCCAGCAGCCACCTGACTAGCGGTATCCACGAGCAGTACTTC
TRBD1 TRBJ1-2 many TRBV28 CASSYGTANYGYTF TGTGCCAGCAGTTATGGGACAGCAAACTATGGCTACACCTTC
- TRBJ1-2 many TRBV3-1 CASSQDGFWELSNYGYTF TGTGCCAGCAGCCAAGATGGATTTTGGGAATTATCTAACTATGGCTACACCTTC
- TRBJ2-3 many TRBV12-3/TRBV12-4 CASSFEGGWDTQYF TGTGCCAGCAGTTTTGAAGGGGGTTGGGATACGCAGTATTTT
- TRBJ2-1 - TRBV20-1 CSASQTLYNEQFF TGCAGTGCTAGTCAGACCTTATACAATGAGCAGTTCTTC
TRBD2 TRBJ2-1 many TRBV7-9 CASSKGLAGEREQFF TGTGCCAGCAGCAAGGGACTAGCGGGAGAACGTGAGCAGTTCTTC
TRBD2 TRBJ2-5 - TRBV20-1 CSAIPRGLAGGRETQYF TGCAGTGCTATACCCCGGGGACTAGCGGGAGGGCGAGAGACCCAGTACTTC
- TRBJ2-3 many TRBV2 CASSVQQGTDTQYF TGTGCCAGCAGTGTTCAGCAAGGCACAGATACGCAGTATTTT
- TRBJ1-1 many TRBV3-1 CASSPAPTEAFF TGTGCCAGCAGCCCCGCCCCCACTGAAGCTTTCTTT
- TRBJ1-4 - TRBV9 CASSPGRTEKLFF TGTGCCAGCAGCCCGGGACGGACAGAAAAACTGTTTTTT
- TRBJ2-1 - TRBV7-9 CASTYSGGGPSYNEQFF TGTGCCAGCACCTACTCAGGGGGGGGACCCTCCTACAATGAGCAGTTCTTC
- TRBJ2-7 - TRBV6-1 CASSEALLGSYEQYF TGTGCCAGCAGTGAAGCGCTTCTGGGATCCTACGAGCAGTACTTC
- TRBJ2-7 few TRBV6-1 CATWGVGGYEQYF TGTGCCACCTGGGGGGTGGGCGGCTACGAGCAGTACTTC
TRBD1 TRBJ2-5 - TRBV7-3 CASSSGQGLRGTQYF TGTGCCAGCAGCTCCGGACAGGGGTTACGGGGGACCCAGTACTTC
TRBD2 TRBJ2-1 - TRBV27 CASSSGSGSIYNEQFF TGTGCCAGCAGTTCAGGGAGCGGGAGTATTTACAATGAGCAGTTCTTC
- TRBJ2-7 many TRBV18 CASSPTGTTISYEQYF TGTGCCAGCTCACCGACAGGGACTACTATATCCTACGAGCAGTACTTC
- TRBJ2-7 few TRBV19 CASSIDRNYEQYF TGTGCCAGTAGTATAGATCGCAATTACGAGCAGTACTTC